The text below deals with one T cell receptor (beta chain). No antigen is known for it. Both 60 Vbeta primers and 13 Jbeta primers went into the PCR. Clones were read by immunoSEQ multiplex PCR, and TCRdb kept only the in-frame ones, dropping some. This table holds 100,000 to 150,000 clones, roughly three quarters found once. This CDR3 has 19 amino acids. Per the germline V gene, CDR1 is SNHLY and CDR2 is FYNNEI. The junction had 12 bases not matched to a gene; V was cut back by 0 bases and J by 3 bases. This entry is derived from a study of cytomegalovirus exposure and HLA in healthy donors. Notes on the study in general: As was reported, the HLA-A and HLA-B alleles of most subjects were accurately predicted from TCR beta sequences.

Though nominally healthy at sampling, donors likely had unrecorded immune exposures. The sequence was collected from a woman aged 55-75 years in good health and CMV-seronegative. The genes are TRBV2 and TRBJ1-5; 9 positions agree with TRBD1. Sequences were obtained from PBMCs. The CDR3 loop is CASSEASKDRGIVNQPQHF. The CDR3 DNA reads as TGTGCCAGCAGTGAAGCCTCAAAGGACAGGGGAATTGTCAATCAGCCCCAGCATTTT. The full variable domain, completed using reference TRBV2 and TRBJ1-5, is EPEVTQTPSHQVTQMGQEVILRCVPISNHLYFYWYRQILGQKVEFLVSFYNNEISEKSEIFDDQFSVERPDGSNFTLKIRSTKLEDSAMYFCASSEASKDRGIVNQPQHFGDGTRLSIL.